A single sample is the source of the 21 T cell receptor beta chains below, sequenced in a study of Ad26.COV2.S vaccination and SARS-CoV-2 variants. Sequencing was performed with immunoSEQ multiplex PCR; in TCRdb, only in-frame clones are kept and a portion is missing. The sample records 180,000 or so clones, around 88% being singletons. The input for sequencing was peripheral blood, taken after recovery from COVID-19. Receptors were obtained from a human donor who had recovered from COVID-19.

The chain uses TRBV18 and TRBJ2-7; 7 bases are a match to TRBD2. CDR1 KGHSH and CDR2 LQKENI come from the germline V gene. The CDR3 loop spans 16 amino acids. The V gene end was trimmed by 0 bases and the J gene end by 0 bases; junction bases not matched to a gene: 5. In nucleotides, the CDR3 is TGTGCCAGCTCACCACCGCCTAGCGGTCACTCCTACGAGCAGTACTTC. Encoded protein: CASSPPPSGHSYEQYF.

The CDR3 bases are TGTGCCAGCAGCATAAGCGAGACCCAGTACTTC. Its protein is CASSISETQYF. The chain is built from TRBV2 and TRBJ2-5; D is uncertain. The germline V gene has CDR1 SNHLY and CDR2 FYNNEI. V lost 6 bases to trimming and J lost 5 bases, with 7 bases between them. The CDR3 consists of 11 residues.

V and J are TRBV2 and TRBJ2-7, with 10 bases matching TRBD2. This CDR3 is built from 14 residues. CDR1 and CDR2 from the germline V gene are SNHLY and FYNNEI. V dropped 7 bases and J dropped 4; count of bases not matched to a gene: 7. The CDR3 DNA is TGTGCCAGCAATCTAAGGACTAGCGGTTACGAGCAGTACTTC. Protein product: CASNLRTSGYEQYF.

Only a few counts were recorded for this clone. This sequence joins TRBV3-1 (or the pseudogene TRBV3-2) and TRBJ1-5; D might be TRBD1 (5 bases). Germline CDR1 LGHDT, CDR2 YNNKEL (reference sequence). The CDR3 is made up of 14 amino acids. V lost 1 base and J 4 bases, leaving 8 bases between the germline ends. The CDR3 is CASSQAGSNQPQHF. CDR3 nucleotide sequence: TGTGCCAGCAGCCAAGCAGGGTCTAATCAGCCCCAGCATTTT.

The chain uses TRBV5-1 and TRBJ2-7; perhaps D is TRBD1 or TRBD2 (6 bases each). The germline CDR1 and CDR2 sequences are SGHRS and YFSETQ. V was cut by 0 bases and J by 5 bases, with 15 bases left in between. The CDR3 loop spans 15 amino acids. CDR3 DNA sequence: TGCGCCAGCAGCTTGGATTTGGCAGGGGAGGACGAGCAGTACTTC. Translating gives CASSLDLAGEDEQYF.

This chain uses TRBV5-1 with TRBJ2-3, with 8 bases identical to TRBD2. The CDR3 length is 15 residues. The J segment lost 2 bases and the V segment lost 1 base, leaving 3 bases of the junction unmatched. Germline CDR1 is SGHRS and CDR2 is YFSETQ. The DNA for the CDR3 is TGCGCCAGCAGCTTGACTAGCGGTCTCACAGATACGCAGTATTTT. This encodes CASSLTSGLTDTQYF.

Written as DNA, the CDR3 is TGTGCCAGCAGTGAATACAAGGGGGGCACTGAAGCTTTCTTT. It specifies CASSEYKGGTEAFF. The V and J genes are TRBV25-1 and TRBJ1-1; possibly TRBD1 for D (6 bases). V gave up 0 bases and J gave up 4 bases, with 9 bases separating them. The CDR3 is 14 residues long. Per germline, CDR1 MGHDK and CDR2 SYGVNS.

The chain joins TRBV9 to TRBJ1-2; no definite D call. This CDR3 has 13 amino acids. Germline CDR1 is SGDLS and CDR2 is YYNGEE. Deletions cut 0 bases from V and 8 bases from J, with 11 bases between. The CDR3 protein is CASSVGSRRGYTF. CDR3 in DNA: TGTGCCAGCAGCGTAGGATCACGGAGGGGCTACACCTTC.

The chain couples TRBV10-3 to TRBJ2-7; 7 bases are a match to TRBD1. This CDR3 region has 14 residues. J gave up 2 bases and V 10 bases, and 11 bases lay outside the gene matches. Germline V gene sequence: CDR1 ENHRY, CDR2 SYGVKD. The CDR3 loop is CATQTAGTAYEQYF. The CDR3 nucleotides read TGTGCCACCCAGACCGCCGGGACAGCCTACGAGCAGTACTTC.

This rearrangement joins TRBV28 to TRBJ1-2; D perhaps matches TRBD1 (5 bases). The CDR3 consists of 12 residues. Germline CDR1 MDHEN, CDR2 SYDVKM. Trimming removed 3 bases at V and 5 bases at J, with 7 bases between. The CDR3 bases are TGTGCCAGCAGTTTGGGACGATATGGCTACACCTTC. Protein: CASSLGRYGYTF.

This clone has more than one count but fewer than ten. CDR3 DNA: TGTGCCAGCAGATCCAGGGGCGACAATCAGCCCCAGCATTTT. Its translation: CASRSRGDNQPQHF. The gene calls are TRBV6-5 and TRBJ1-5; tentative D call: TRBD1 (6 bases). This CDR3 spans 14 amino acids. The germline CDR1 and CDR2 sequences are MNHEY and SVGAGI. Trimming removed 6 bases from V and 3 bases from J, with 12 bases in between.

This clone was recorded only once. The CDR3 sequence: CASSPGDEQYF. The CDR3 DNA reads TGTGCCAGCAGTCCAGGGGACGAGCAGTACTTC. V is TRBV7-8 and J is TRBJ2-7; a possible D gene is TRBD1 (6 bases). CDR1 and CDR2 (germline): SGHVS, FQNEAQ. This CDR3 has 11 residues. Trimming removed 6 bases at V and 5 bases at J, with 8 bases between.

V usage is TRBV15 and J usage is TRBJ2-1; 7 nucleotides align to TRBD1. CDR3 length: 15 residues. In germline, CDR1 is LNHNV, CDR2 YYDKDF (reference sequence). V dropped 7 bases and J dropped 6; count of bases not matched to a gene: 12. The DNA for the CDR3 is TGTGCCACCAACCCCGGAACAGGGGCGTTCAATGAGCAGTTCTTC. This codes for CATNPGTGAFNEQFF.

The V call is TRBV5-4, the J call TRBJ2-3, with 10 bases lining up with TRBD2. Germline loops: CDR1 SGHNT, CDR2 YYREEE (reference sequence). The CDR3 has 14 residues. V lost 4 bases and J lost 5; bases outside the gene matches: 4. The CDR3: CASSLGTSEDTQYF. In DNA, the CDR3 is TGTGCCAGCAGCCTTGGGACTAGCGAAGATACGCAGTATTTT.

CDR3 sequence: CASSQDNYLPEKLFF. The DNA of the CDR3 is TGTGCCAGCAGCCAAGATAACTACCTCCCGGAAAAACTGTTTTTT. The rearrangement links TRBV4-2 to TRBJ1-4; D is uncertain. The CDR3 contains 15 residues. The germline V gene encodes CDR1 LGHNA and CDR2 YNFKEQ. V was pared by 0 bases and J by 8 bases, with 13 bases between.

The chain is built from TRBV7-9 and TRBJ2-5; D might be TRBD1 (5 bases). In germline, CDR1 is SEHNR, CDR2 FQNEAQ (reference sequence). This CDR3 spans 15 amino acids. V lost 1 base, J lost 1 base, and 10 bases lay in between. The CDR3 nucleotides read TGTGCCAGCAGCTTAGGCCAGGGAACCCAAGAGACCCAGTACTTC. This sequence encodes CASSLGQGTQETQYF.

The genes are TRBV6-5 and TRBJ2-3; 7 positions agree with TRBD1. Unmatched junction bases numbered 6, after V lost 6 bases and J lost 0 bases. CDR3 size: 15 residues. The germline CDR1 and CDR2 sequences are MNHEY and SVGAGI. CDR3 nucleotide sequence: TGTGCCAGCAGAGGGACAGTTTCTAGCACAGATACGCAGTATTTT. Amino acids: CASRGTVSSTDTQYF.

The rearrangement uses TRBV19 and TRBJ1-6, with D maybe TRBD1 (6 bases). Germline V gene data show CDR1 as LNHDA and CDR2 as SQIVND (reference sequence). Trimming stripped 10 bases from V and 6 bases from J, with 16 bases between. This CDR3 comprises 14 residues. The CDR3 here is CATSGVSGNSPLHF. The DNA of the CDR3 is TGTGCCACATCAGGGGTCTCGGGTAATTCACCCCTCCACTTT.

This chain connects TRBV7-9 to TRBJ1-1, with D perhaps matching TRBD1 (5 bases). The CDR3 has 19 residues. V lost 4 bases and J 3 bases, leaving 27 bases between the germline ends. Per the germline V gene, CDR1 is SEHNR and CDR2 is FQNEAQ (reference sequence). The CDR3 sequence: CASSYPVARSPGMDTEAFF. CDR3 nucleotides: TGTGCCAGCAGCTATCCCGTAGCCCGGAGCCCAGGGATGGACACTGAAGCTTTCTTT.

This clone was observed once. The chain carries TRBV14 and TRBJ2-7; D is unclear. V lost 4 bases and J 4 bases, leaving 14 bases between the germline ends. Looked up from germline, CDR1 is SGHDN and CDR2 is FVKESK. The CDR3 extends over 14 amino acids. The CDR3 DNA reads TGTGCCAGCAGCCTTCTACGAAAAGGGTACGAGCAGTACTTC. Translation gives CASSLLRKGYEQYF. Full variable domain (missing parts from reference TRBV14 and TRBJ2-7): EAGVTQFPSHSVIEKGQTVTLRCDPISGHDNLYWYRRVMGKEIKFLLHFVKESKQDESGMPNNRFLAERTGGTYSTLKVQPAELEDSGVYFCASSLLRKGYEQYFGPGTRLTVT.

The CDR3 DNA reads TGCAGTGCTAGTCCGCGGACAGAACGGGGGGGCCGTGAGACCCAGTACTTC. This sequence encodes CSASPRTERGGRETQYF. This chain joins TRBV20-1 and TRBJ2-5; 8 bases line up with TRBD2. The trim removed 3 bases at V and 5 bases at J, leaving 17 bases unmatched. The germline gives CDR1 DFQATT, CDR2 SNEGSKA (reference sequence). The CDR3 has 17 residues.